This TCR beta chain was profiled in a study of control samples from healthy donors and cancer patients. Assay used: immunoSEQ multiplex PCR; TCRdb lists only in-frame clones, some missing. The data show 84,000 or so clones, roughly 89% seen once. The CDR3 extends over 14 amino acids. Germline CDR1 LNHDA, CDR2 SQIVND (reference sequence). V was clipped by 3 bases and J by 1 base, with 10 bases between them. Sequencing used blood. This TCR came from a man aged 25 to 40 in good health. The rearrangement joins TRBV19 to TRBJ2-7; no clear D gene. The CDR3 here is CASSIFQDSYEQYF. CDR3 in DNA: TGTGCCAGTAGTATTTTCCAGGATTCCTACGAGCAGTACTTC.